This T cell receptor (beta chain) was profiled in a study of blood T cell repertoires in COVID-19. Study-level background: Whether acute or convalescent, the COVID-19 samples came from the United States, Italy and Spain. The cDNA or gDNA used as material had been derived from T cells, B-cell-depleted T cells, or PBMCs.

Per the original data handling: Using reference gene primer amplification, nucleated cell counts were estimated. Clones were sequenced by immunoSEQ multiplex PCR, and TCRdb holds only the in-frame ones, with some missing. V, J and clone size reflect that table, while D and trimming were determined from the DNA. The sample lists 110,000 to 150,000 clones, roughly 79% occurring once. Per germline, CDR1 SGHRS and CDR2 YFSETQ. The CDR3 contains 16 residues. With 0 bases removed from V and 3 bases from J, the gap between germline ends came to 13 bases. The specimen sequenced was peripheral blood. The V gene is TRBV5-1, the J gene TRBJ2-4; D may be TRBD2 (6 bases). The sequence was obtained from a human donor in a cohort sampled during active COVID-19. In DNA form, the CDR3 reads TGCGCCAGCAGCTTGGGTAGCGGATGGGGCAAAAACATTCAGTACTTC. As protein: CASSLGSGWGKNIQYF.